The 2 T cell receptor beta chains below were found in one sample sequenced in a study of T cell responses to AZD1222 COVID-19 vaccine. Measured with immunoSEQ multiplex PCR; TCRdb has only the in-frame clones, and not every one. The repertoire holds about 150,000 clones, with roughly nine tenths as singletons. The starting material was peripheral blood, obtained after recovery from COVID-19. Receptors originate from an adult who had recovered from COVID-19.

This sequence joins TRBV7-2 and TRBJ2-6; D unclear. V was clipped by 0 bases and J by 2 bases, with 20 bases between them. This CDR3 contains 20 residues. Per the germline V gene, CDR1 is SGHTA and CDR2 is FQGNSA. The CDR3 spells CASSLAPITQRSAGANVLTF. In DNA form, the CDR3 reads TGTGCCAGCAGCTTAGCCCCAATAACTCAAAGGTCGGCTGGGGCCAACGTCCTGACTTTC.

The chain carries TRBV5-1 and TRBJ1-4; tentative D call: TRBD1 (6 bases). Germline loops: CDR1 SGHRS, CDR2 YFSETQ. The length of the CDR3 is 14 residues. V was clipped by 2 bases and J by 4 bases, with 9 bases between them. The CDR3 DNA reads TGCGCCAGCAGCTTACAGGGAATTAATGAAAAACTGTTTTTT. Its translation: CASSLQGINEKLFF.